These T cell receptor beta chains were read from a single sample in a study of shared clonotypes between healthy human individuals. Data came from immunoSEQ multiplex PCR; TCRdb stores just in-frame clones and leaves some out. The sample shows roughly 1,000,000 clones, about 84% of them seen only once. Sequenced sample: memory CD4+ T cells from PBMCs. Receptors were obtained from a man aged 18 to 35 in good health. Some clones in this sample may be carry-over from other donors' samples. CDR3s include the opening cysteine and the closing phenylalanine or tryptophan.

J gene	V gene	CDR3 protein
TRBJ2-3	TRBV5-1	CASSLGTSGNTDTQYF
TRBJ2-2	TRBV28	CATNGGINRNTGELFF
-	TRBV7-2	CASSRQGAKDEQYF
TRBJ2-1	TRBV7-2	CASSLVAGGIYNEQFF
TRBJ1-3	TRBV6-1	CASNKRGLSGNTIYF
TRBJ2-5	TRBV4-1	CASSRGTGRGETQYF
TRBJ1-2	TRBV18	CASSPWGVGGYTF
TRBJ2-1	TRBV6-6	CASSYSGWASAGEQFF
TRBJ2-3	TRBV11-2	CASSLGLAEQDTQYF
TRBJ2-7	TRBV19	CASSNSDYEQYF
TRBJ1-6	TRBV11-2	CASSSRDSPLHF
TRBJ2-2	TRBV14	CASSPIISGSVTGELFF
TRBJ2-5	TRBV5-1	CASSPGRRQETQYF
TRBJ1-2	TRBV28	CASSLIRSNYGYTF
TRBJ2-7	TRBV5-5	CASTLGSGRSSYEQYF
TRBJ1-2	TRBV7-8	CASSAGQGRAYTF
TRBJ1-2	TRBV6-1	CASSGGQGRGYTF
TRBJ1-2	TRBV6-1	CASALGGVNGYTF
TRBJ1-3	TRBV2	CASSSGQGNTIYF
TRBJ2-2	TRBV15	CATSRDPAGGLYGELFF
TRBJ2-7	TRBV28	CASSSRRQGAYEQYF
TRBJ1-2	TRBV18	CASSDGSSYGYTF